The clone carrying this T cell receptor beta chain was detected many times. Germline lookup yields CDR1 MNHEY and CDR2 SMNVEV (reference sequence). The CDR3 extends over 14 amino acids. Trimming took off 0 bases at V and 3 bases at J, with 8 bases between the two ends. RNA transcripts were the source from which TCR beta CDR3 regions were amplified. Amplification began with first-round RT-PCR using HTBI primers, then second-round multiplex PCR was performed. In TCRdb, the multiplex PCR reads were re-called with MiXCR into one record per CDR3 protein. This sample has fewer than 650,000 distinct CDR3 sequences, with over 20% found just once. The data were taken from a study of Graves' ophthalmopathy and Graves' hyperthyroidism.

The sequenced sample was peripheral blood. V gene TRBV27 combines with J gene TRBJ2-5; no clear D. The sequence derives from a woman aged 18-29 years with stable Graves' hyperthyroidism. Some clones in this sample may be carry-over from other donors' samples. This chain's CDR3 is CASSLSAVKETQYF. The CDR3 nucleotides are TGTGCCAGCAGTTTATCGGCGGTAAAAGAGACCCAGTACTTC.